This T cell receptor (beta chain) originates from a study of T-cell memory formation after mild COVID-19. Findings of the study overall: Later expanders leaned CD4+, whereas day 15 to 85 contracting clones were balanced CD4/CD8.

As regards this clonotype: The target antigen is unknown.

The germline gives CDR1 LNHDA, CDR2 SQIVND (reference sequence). The CDR3 sequence is 13 residues long. V was shortened by 9 bases and J by 0 bases, with 10 bases between the two germline ends. TCRdb independently ran MiXCR on the 5' RACE reads; one entry per CDR3 protein. The table lists some 200,000 distinct CDR3 sequences, about 21% of them singletons. V and J are TRBV19 and TRBJ2-3; no definite D call. The sequencing sample was made of PBMCs or a T cell subset sorted from them (not recorded which). This TCR came from an adult woman who had mild COVID-19 (a few samples of this study predate the infection). Cell type and time point are not known. The CDR3 DNA reads as TGTGCCAGCCGACCGGAGAGCACAGATACGCAGTATTTT. It codes for CASRPESTDTQYF.